What follows are 6 T cell receptor beta chains derived from one specimen sequenced in a study of blood T cell repertoires in COVID-19. Only in-frame clones appear in the TCRdb table, and some are missing; sequencing was by immunoSEQ multiplex PCR. The data contain 15,000 to 20,000 clones, approximately 93% of them singletons. Sequences were obtained from peripheral blood. These receptors all stem from a human donor in a cohort sampled during active COVID-19.

The rearrangement links TRBV4-3 to TRBJ2-2; 7 nucleotides line up with TRBD1. Germline V gives CDR1 LGHNA, CDR2 YSLEER. This CDR3 is 17 amino acids long. With V trimmed by 0 bases and J by 5 bases, 9 bases remained unmatched. The CDR3 DNA reads TGCGCCAGCAGCCAAGATCGGGGCAGGGGGTATACCGGGGAGCTGTTTTTT. Its protein is CASSQDRGRGYTGELFF.

V is TRBV5-1 and J is TRBJ1-2; D is unresolved. The V end lost 0 bases, the J end lost 0 bases, and 9 bases lay between the germline ends. Germline V gene lookup returns CDR1 SGHRS and CDR2 YFSETQ. The CDR3 spans 15 residues. The CDR3 loop reads CASSLGAGPNYGYTF. DNA of the CDR3: TGCGCCAGCAGCTTGGGGGCAGGCCCTAACTATGGCTACACCTTC.

The V and J genes are TRBV5-1 and TRBJ2-1; 7 bases match TRBD1. Trimming at V came to 4 bases and at J to 7 bases, leaving 2 bases not matched to a gene. Germline CDR1 SGHRS, CDR2 YFSETQ. This CDR3 is built from 12 residues. The CDR3 region has the DNA TGCGCCAGCAGCCAACAGGGGAATGAGCAGTTCTTC. This codes for CASSQQGNEQFF.

The chain combines TRBV11-2 with TRBJ2-1; TRBD2 agrees at 7 bases. The CDR3 has 15 amino acids. Losses at the gene ends were 0 bases for V and 8 bases for J; bases not matched to a gene: 7. The V gene's germline CDR1 is SGHAT and CDR2 FQNNGV. CDR3 in DNA: TGTGCCAGCAGCTTAGATACAGCGGGACGAGATGAGCAGTTCTTC. Protein product: CASSLDTAGRDEQFF.

This clone was detected only once. V usage is TRBV10-2 and J usage is TRBJ1-5; 7 bases match TRBD1. V lost 0 bases, J lost 6 bases, and 5 bases stayed unmatched. Germline CDR1 WSHSY, CDR2 SAAADI. CDR3 size: 15 residues. The CDR3 region is CASSESAGGVQPQHF. DNA of the CDR3: TGCGCCAGCAGTGAGTCAGCAGGGGGAGTTCAGCCCCAGCATTTT.

The chain is built from TRBV5-4 and TRBJ2-7, with D possibly matching TRBD1 (5 bases). V lost 0 bases, J lost 6 bases, and 7 bases lay in between. Germline values: CDR1 SGHNT, CDR2 YYREEE (reference sequence). The CDR3 loop spans 12 amino acids. The CDR3 is CASSLGQGEQYF. The CDR3 DNA sequence: TGTGCCAGCAGCTTGGGGCAGGGCGAGCAGTACTTC.